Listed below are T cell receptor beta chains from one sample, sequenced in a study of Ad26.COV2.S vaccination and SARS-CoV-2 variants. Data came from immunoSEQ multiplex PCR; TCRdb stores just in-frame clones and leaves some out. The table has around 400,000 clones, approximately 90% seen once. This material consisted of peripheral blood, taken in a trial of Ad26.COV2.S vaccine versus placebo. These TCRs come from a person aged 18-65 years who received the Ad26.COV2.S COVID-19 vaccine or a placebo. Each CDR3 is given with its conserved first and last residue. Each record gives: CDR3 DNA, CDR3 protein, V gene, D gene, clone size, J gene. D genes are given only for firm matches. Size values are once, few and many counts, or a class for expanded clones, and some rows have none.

cdr3_nt: TGTGCCAGCAGCGGACTAGCGGGAGTGGATACGCAGTATTTT
cdr3_aa: CASSGLAGVDTQYF
v_call: TRBV28
d_call: TRBD2
clone_size: .
j_call: TRBJ2-3

cdr3_nt: TGTGCCAGCAGTTTAGGGGGGACAGGGATTTCCTACGAGCAGTACTTC
cdr3_aa: CASSLGGTGISYEQYF
v_call: TRBV28
d_call: TRBD1
clone_size: once
j_call: TRBJ2-7

cdr3_nt: TGTGCCAGCAGCAGGGACAGGGGATTGGGCTACACCTTC
cdr3_aa: CASSRDRGLGYTF
v_call: TRBV12-3/TRBV12-4
d_call: TRBD1
clone_size: .
j_call: TRBJ1-2

cdr3_nt: TGTGCCTGGAGCGCGAATAGCGGGAGGGGGGTCGGGGAGCTGTTTTTT
cdr3_aa: CAWSANSGRGVGELFF
v_call: TRBV30
d_call: TRBD2
clone_size: once
j_call: TRBJ2-2

cdr3_nt: TGTGCCAGCAGTTACTCGAAGGAGGGCAGTATGGATGGCTACACCTTC
cdr3_aa: CASSYSKEGSMDGYTF
v_call: TRBV6-6
d_call: .
clone_size: .
j_call: TRBJ1-2

cdr3_nt: TGTGCCACCAGGTCAGCCGGGGGTGAGCAGTTCTTC
cdr3_aa: CATRSAGGEQFF
v_call: TRBV24-1
d_call: .
clone_size: .
j_call: TRBJ2-1

cdr3_nt: TGTGCCAGCACCATAGACAGGGTCCTCAGCAATCAGCCCCAGCATTTT
cdr3_aa: CASTIDRVLSNQPQHF
v_call: TRBV2
d_call: TRBD1
clone_size: .
j_call: TRBJ1-5

cdr3_nt: TGTGCCAGCAGCTTAGCCGCCAGGCCCACAGATACGCAGTATTTT
cdr3_aa: CASSLAARPTDTQYF
v_call: TRBV7-2
d_call: .
clone_size: .
j_call: TRBJ2-3

cdr3_nt: TGTGCCAGTAGTATATCGGCTTCTAGCTCCTACGAGCAGTACTTC
cdr3_aa: CASSISASSSYEQYF
v_call: TRBV19
d_call: .
clone_size: once
j_call: TRBJ2-7

cdr3_nt: TGTGCCAGCAGCTTGCAGGGCCCGGGGACAGATACGCAGTATTTT
cdr3_aa: CASSLQGPGTDTQYF
v_call: TRBV5-4
d_call: .
clone_size: once
j_call: TRBJ2-3

cdr3_nt: TGTGCCGGGACAGGTTCTCCAGATACGCAGTATTTT
cdr3_aa: CAGTGSPDTQYF
v_call: TRBV2
d_call: TRBD1
clone_size: .
j_call: TRBJ2-3

cdr3_nt: TGTGCCAGCAGGGGCGAAGAACGCTACGAGCAGTACTTC
cdr3_aa: CASRGEERYEQYF
v_call: TRBV7-8
d_call: .
clone_size: few
j_call: TRBJ2-7

cdr3_nt: TGCAGCGTTGAAACGGGACTAGCGGGATATGAGCAGTACTTC
cdr3_aa: CSVETGLAGYEQYF
v_call: TRBV29-1
d_call: TRBD2
clone_size: .
j_call: TRBJ2-7

cdr3_nt: TGTGCCTGGACAGGGGAAGGGAATCAGCCCCAGCATTTT
cdr3_aa: CAWTGEGNQPQHF
v_call: TRBV30
d_call: .
clone_size: .
j_call: TRBJ1-5

cdr3_nt: TGTGCCAGCAGCTATGGGGGCTCTGAAGAGACCCAGTACTTC
cdr3_aa: CASSYGGSEETQYF
v_call: TRBV7-7
d_call: .
clone_size: .
j_call: TRBJ2-5

cdr3_nt: TGTGCCAGCAGTTTAGGACCGGGACAGTACGGCACAGATACGCAGTATTTT
cdr3_aa: CASSLGPGQYGTDTQYF
v_call: TRBV27
d_call: TRBD1
clone_size: .
j_call: TRBJ2-3

cdr3_nt: TGTGCCAGTATAATAGGGGAAGGGGATGGGACCAAAAACATTCAGTACTTC
cdr3_aa: CASIIGEGDGTKNIQYF
v_call: TRBV19
d_call: .
clone_size: .
j_call: TRBJ2-4

cdr3_nt: TGTGCCAGCAGCGTAGATGGCCGATTGAACACTGAAGCTTTCTTT
cdr3_aa: CASSVDGRLNTEAFF
v_call: TRBV9
d_call: .
clone_size: .
j_call: TRBJ1-1

cdr3_nt: TGTGCCAGTAAACTAGCGGGAGACGCCTACAATGAGCAGTTCTTC
cdr3_aa: CASKLAGDAYNEQFF
v_call: TRBV6-5
d_call: TRBD2
clone_size: .
j_call: TRBJ2-1

cdr3_nt: TGTGCCAGTAGTACCCCAACAGGGGAAGAGCAGTACTTC
cdr3_aa: CASSTPTGEEQYF
v_call: TRBV19
d_call: TRBD1
clone_size: .
j_call: TRBJ2-7

cdr3_nt: TGCGCCAGCAGCCAAGCCAGGGGCAGCGACGAGCAGTACTTC
cdr3_aa: CASSQARGSDEQYF
v_call: TRBV4-1
d_call: .
clone_size: .
j_call: TRBJ2-7

cdr3_nt: TGTGCCAGTAGTGCCCGACAGGGTCACACTGAAGCTTTCTTT
cdr3_aa: CASSARQGHTEAFF
v_call: TRBV19
d_call: TRBD1
clone_size: .
j_call: TRBJ1-1

cdr3_nt: TGTGCCAGTAGTATAGTCGGGACCCTACTAAGCACAGATACGCAGTATTTT
cdr3_aa: CASSIVGTLLSTDTQYF
v_call: TRBV19
d_call: .
clone_size: .
j_call: TRBJ2-3

cdr3_nt: TGTGCCAGCCAAACTAGCAACGGGCCCCAAGAGACCCAGTACTTC
cdr3_aa: CASQTSNGPQETQYF
v_call: TRBV6-5
d_call: .
clone_size: .
j_call: TRBJ2-5

cdr3_nt: TGTGCCAGCAGTTACCACGCGAGTATTGGGACCGGGGAGCTGTTTTTT
cdr3_aa: CASSYHASIGTGELFF
v_call: TRBV6-2/TRBV6-3
d_call: .
clone_size: .
j_call: TRBJ2-2